A single sample is the source of the 13 T cell receptor beta chains below, sequenced in a study of blood T cell repertoires in COVID-19. TCRdb's table, derived via immunoSEQ multiplex PCR, lists solely in-frame clones and lacks some. The sample carries about 260,000 clones, approximately 84% recorded once. Sequencing was carried out using peripheral blood. These receptor sequences come from a woman older than 75 with acute or convalescent COVID-19.

The J gene is TRBJ2-7, the V gene TRBV6-5; 9 bases agree with TRBD1. V was pared by 5 bases and J by 5 bases, with 10 bases of the junction left unmatched. CDR1 MNHEY and CDR2 SVGAGI come from the germline V gene. This CDR3 is built from 15 residues. The CDR3 sequence: CASSPTGQGTNEQYF. DNA for the CDR3: TGTGCCAGCAGTCCTACCGGACAGGGGACCAACGAGCAGTACTTC.

V is TRBV25-1 and J is TRBJ1-2, with 8 bases fitting TRBD1. V trimming: 9 bases; J trimming: 5 bases; junction bases outside the gene matches: 11. The CDR3 loop spans 14 amino acids. Germline loops: CDR1 MGHDK, CDR2 SYGVNS. The DNA for the CDR3 is TGTGCCAGTGAGTCCGGGACAGGCACTTATGGCTACACCTTC. The encoded protein is CASESGTGTYGYTF.

The chain recombines TRBV19 with TRBJ1-5; the D gene is possibly TRBD1 (5 bases). This CDR3 has 15 residues. Germline V lookup: CDR1 LNHDA, CDR2 SQIVND (reference sequence). The V end lost 3 bases, the J end lost 7 bases, and 16 bases lay between the germline ends. The DNA of the CDR3 is TGTGCCAGTAGTATCGGGGGAATCGCCATCCAGCCCCAGCATTTT. It is translated as CASSIGGIAIQPQHF.

The gene calls are TRBV4-1 and TRBJ2-5; a weak D match, TRBD1 (6 bases). CDR1 MGHRA and CDR2 YSYEKL come from the germline V gene. This CDR3 is built from 16 residues. With 8 bases removed from V and 5 bases from J, the gap between germline ends came to 24 bases. The CDR3 DNA follows: TGCGCCAGCGCCACTACAGGACAGATCCTGGCGGAGACCCAGTACTTC. Translated, it gives CASATTGQILAETQYF.

The V gene is TRBV28, the J gene TRBJ1-5; D gene unclear. The CDR3 sequence is 11 residues long. Germline V gives CDR1 MDHEN, CDR2 SYDVKM. The V and J ends lost 3 bases and 6 bases respectively, with 3 bases between them. The CDR3, as DNA: TGTGCCAGCAGTTTCAGTCAGCCCCAGCATTTT. Translation: CASSFSQPQHF.

This clone has just a few counts. The rearrangement uses TRBV6-6 and TRBJ2-2, with D possibly being TRBD1 (6 bases). V lost 8 bases, J lost 3 bases, and 16 bases lay in between. Germline V gives CDR1 MNHNY, CDR2 SVGAGI (reference sequence). The length of the CDR3 is 15 residues. The CDR3 coding sequence is TGTGCCAGCCGCAATGGACAGCGAGACACCGGGGAGCTGTTTTTT. Translated, it gives CASRNGQRDTGELFF.

J is TRBJ2-3 and V is TRBV7-2; D gene ambiguous. Trimming removed 3 bases from V and 9 bases from J, with 19 bases in between. The CDR3 covers 15 residues. CDR1 and CDR2 from the germline V gene are SGHTA and FQGNSA. The CDR3: CASSLAGTTQKTQYF. The CDR3 DNA reads as TGTGCCAGCAGCTTGGCAGGAACCACACAAAAGACGCAGTATTTT.

The chain has TRBV6-5 and TRBJ2-5; 9 positions agree with TRBD1. CDR1 MNHEY and CDR2 SVGAGI come from the germline V gene. The CDR3 consists of 15 residues. V was clipped by 0 bases and J by 6 bases; unmatched bases: 5. CDR3 residues: CASSYSGTGKQTQYF. For the CDR3, the DNA is TGTGCCAGCAGTTACTCAGGGACAGGGAAGCAGACCCAGTACTTC.

This clone was found a few times. The V and J genes are TRBV19 and TRBJ1-1; 7 bases align to TRBD1. J lost 2 bases, V lost 1 base, and 7 bases had no gene match. The V gene's germline CDR1 is LNHDA and CDR2 SQIVND (reference sequence). This CDR3 has 16 amino acids. The CDR3 protein is CASSIAEGQENTEAFF. The CDR3 nucleotides read TGTGCCAGTAGTATAGCAGAAGGACAGGAAAACACTGAAGCTTTCTTT.

This clone was observed a single time. The chain recombines TRBV15 with TRBJ1-2; D not certain. Between the trimmed V and J ends, which lost 3 bases and 7 bases, there was a span of 15 bases. Germline CDR1 is LNHNV and CDR2 is YYDKDF (reference sequence). The CDR3 runs 14 residues. CDR3 amino acids: CATSRRADRVGYTF. The CDR3 DNA reads TGTGCCACCAGCAGGAGGGCCGACCGCGTTGGCTACACCTTC.

The chain links TRBV7-3 to TRBJ1-2; 7 nucleotides align to TRBD1. After removal of 3 bases from V and 7 bases from J, the junction contained 8 bases not matched to a gene. The CDR3 sequence is 14 residues long. Germline V gene data show CDR1 as SGHTA and CDR2 as FQGTGA. The CDR3: CASSLNRGFRGYTF. In DNA form, the CDR3 reads TGTGCCAGCAGCTTGAACAGGGGATTTCGTGGCTACACCTTC.

The CDR3 region has the DNA TGTGCCAGTAGTATGCCCCCCGGGGCGGGGAGCAATCAGCCCCAGCATTTT. Translating it yields CASSMPPGAGSNQPQHF. The genes are TRBV19 and TRBJ1-5; TRBD1 might be the D (5 bases). Germline V gives CDR1 LNHDA, CDR2 SQIVND (reference sequence). The length of the CDR3 is 17 residues. Trimming stripped 3 bases from V and 1 base from J, with 16 bases between.

Written as DNA, the CDR3 is TGTGCCAGCAGTTACGGGCTATACAATGAGCAGTTCTTC. Protein sequence: CASSYGLYNEQFF. The chain employs TRBV6-6 and TRBJ2-1, with D hard to call. Germline V gene data show CDR1 as MNHNY and CDR2 as SVGAGI (reference sequence). This CDR3 has 13 residues. The V gene lost 2 bases and the J gene lost 4 bases, with 6 bases spanning the gap.